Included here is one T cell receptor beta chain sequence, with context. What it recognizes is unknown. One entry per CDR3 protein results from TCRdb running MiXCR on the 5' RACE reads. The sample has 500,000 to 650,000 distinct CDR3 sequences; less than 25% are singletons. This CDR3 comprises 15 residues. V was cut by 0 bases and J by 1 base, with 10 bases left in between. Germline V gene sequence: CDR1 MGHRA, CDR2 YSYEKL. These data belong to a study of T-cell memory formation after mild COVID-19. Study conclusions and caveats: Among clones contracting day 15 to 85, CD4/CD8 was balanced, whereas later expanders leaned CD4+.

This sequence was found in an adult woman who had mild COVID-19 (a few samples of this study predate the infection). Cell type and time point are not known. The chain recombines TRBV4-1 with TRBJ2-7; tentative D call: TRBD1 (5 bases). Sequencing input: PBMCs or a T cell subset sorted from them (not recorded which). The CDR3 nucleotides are TGCGCCAGCAGCCAAGATTGGCAGGGATCCTACGAGCAGTACTTC. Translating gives CASSQDWQGSYEQYF.